The 30 T cell receptor beta chains given below trace back to one sample, sequenced in a study of blood T cell repertoires in COVID-19. TCRdb's copy holds only in-frame clones and misses some; the assay was immunoSEQ multiplex PCR. The sample consists of over 100,000 clones, around three quarters of them appearing once. The material sequenced was peripheral blood. The receptors were gathered from a human donor in a cohort sampled during active or convalescent COVID-19.

Worth noting for this clone: Other DNA sequences in the same sample also yield this CDR3. This chain joins TRBV9 and TRBJ2-1; D perhaps matches TRBD1 (5 bases). V shed 2 bases and J shed 4 bases, with 10 bases lying between them. The CDR3 has 14 residues. Per the germline V gene, CDR1 is SGDLS and CDR2 is YYNGEE. The CDR3 protein is CASSVQGSYNEQFF. CDR3 nucleotides: TGTGCCAGCAGCGTCCAGGGCTCTTACAATGAGCAGTTCTTC.

The rearrangement joins TRBV7-9 to TRBJ2-7; D unclear. In germline, CDR1 is SEHNR, CDR2 FQNEAQ (reference sequence). V was cut by 5 bases and J by 1 base, with 3 bases left in between. The CDR3 length is 11 residues. The CDR3 region has the DNA TGTGCCAGCAGCGTATCCTACGAGCAGTACTTC. Amino acids: CASSVSYEQYF.

CDR3 nucleotides: TGTGCCAGCAGCCCACTAGCGGGGGGCACAGATACGCAGTATTTT. Translated: CASSPLAGGTDTQYF. The chain is built from TRBV5-5 and TRBJ2-3, with TRBD2 matching 11 bases. Germline V gene data show CDR1 as SGHKS and CDR2 as YYEKEE (reference sequence). The CDR3 has 15 amino acids. Germline trimming cut 4 bases from V and 1 base from J; bases unmatched to any gene: 2.

The rearrangement uses TRBV7-9 and TRBJ2-1; TRBD2 might be the D (6 bases). The V and J ends lost 4 bases and 8 bases respectively, with 18 bases between them. This CDR3 comprises 15 residues. The germline V gene encodes CDR1 SEHNR and CDR2 FQNEAQ (reference sequence). The chain's CDR3 is CASSYLAGLRDEQFF. CDR3 sequence (DNA): TGTGCCAGCAGCTATTTGGCGGGACTTAGGGATGAGCAGTTCTTC. The whole variable domain, remainder taken from reference TRBV7-9 and TRBJ2-1, is DTGVSQNPRHKITKRGQNVTFRCDPISEHNRLYWYRQTLGQGPEFLTYFQNEAQLEKSRLLSDRFSAERPKGSFSTLEIQRTEQGDSAMYLCASSYLAGLRDEQFFGPGTRLTVL.

The CDR3: CASSLGNTKNIQYF. Written as DNA, the CDR3 is TGTGCCAGCAGTCTCGGTAATACCAAAAACATTCAGTACTTC. The chain employs TRBV7-9 and TRBJ2-4, with no clear D. This CDR3 comprises 14 residues. The germline V gene has CDR1 SEHNR and CDR2 FQNEAQ (reference sequence). V lost 6 bases and J 2 bases, leaving 11 bases between the germline ends.

V is TRBV10-3 and J is TRBJ2-7; 8 bases fit TRBD1. Germline V CDR1 and CDR2: ENHRY, SYGVKD. J was trimmed by 5 bases and V by 2 bases; bases with no gene match: 5. The CDR3 is 14 residues long. CDR3 nucleotides: TGTGCCATCAGTGAGGACAGGGGATTAGACGAGCAGTACTTC. Its protein is CAISEDRGLDEQYF.

Only a few counts were recorded for this clone. The chain recombines TRBV7-6 with TRBJ2-2; a weak D match, TRBD2 (5 bases). The V end was cut by 1 base, the J end by 6 bases, with 12 bases between. This CDR3 region has 15 residues. CDR1 is SGHVS and CDR2 is FNYEAQ in the germline V gene. The CDR3 protein is CASSLGPRGAGELFF. The CDR3 DNA follows: TGTGCCAGCAGCTTAGGCCCACGGGGAGCCGGGGAGCTGTTTTTT.

V gene TRBV14 combines with J gene TRBJ1-2, with unresolved D. Germline V gene sequence: CDR1 SGHDN, CDR2 FVKESK. The V and J ends lost 1 base and 3 bases respectively, with 9 bases between them. This CDR3 spans 14 amino acids. The DNA for the CDR3 is TGTGCCAGCAGCCAAGTTTCAGGATACTATGGCTACACCTTC. Translated: CASSQVSGYYGYTF. The full variable domain, its missing parts supplied by reference TRBV14 and TRBJ1-2, is EAGVTQFPSHSVIEKGQTVTLRCDPISGHDNLYWYRRVMGKEIKFLLHFVKESKQDESGMPNNRFLAERTGGTYSTLKVQPAELEDSGVYFCASSQVSGYYGYTFGSGTRLTVV.

As concerns this clone: The same CDR3 also results from other DNA sequences found in this sample. The rearrangement joins TRBV7-2 to TRBJ1-5; 7 nucleotides align to TRBD1. Trimming cost V 1 base and J 8 bases; bases outside gene matches: 2. This CDR3 comprises 13 residues. Germline CDR1 SGHTA, CDR2 FQGNSA. For the CDR3, the DNA is TGTGCCAGCAGCTTAGGGCAGGGGGAGCCCCAGCATTTT. This translates into CASSLGQGEPQHF.

The CDR3 is CASGGQGAGYGYTF. The CDR3 DNA is TGTGCCAGCGGGGGACAGGGGGCCGGCTATGGCTACACCTTC. J is TRBJ1-2 and V is TRBV9, with 12 bases identical to TRBD1. Germline assignment: CDR1 SGDLS and CDR2 YYNGEE. Trimming took 7 bases from V and 4 from J; bases not matched to a gene: 5. CDR3 length: 14 amino acids.

This clone has a handful of counts. The chain's CDR3 is CASSQRLSGWSAANEKLFF. The CDR3 DNA sequence: TGTGCCAGCAGCCAACGGCTCTCAGGGTGGTCTGCGGCTAATGAAAAACTGTTTTTT. The J gene is TRBJ1-4, the V gene TRBV4-2; perhaps TRBD1 as D (5 bases). Looked up from germline, CDR1 is LGHNA and CDR2 is YNFKEQ. V lost 2 bases and J lost 3, with 22 bases in between. The CDR3 length is 19 residues.

In its sample, this clone was seen a few times. This rearrangement joins TRBV19 to TRBJ1-1; D ambiguous. Germline V lookup: CDR1 LNHDA, CDR2 SQIVND (reference sequence). V was pared by 3 bases and J by 2 bases, with 19 bases between. This CDR3 has 17 residues. CDR3 DNA: TGTGCCAGTAGTATCACTTACGGTGGCAGACAAAACACTGAAGCTTTCTTT. Translating gives CASSITYGGRQNTEAFF.

This chain's CDR3 is CASSPLGAHGYTF. CDR3 DNA: TGTGCCAGCAGCCCCCTTGGGGCTCATGGCTACACCTTC. The rearrangement uses TRBV7-2 and TRBJ1-2, with D tentatively TRBD1 (5 bases). CDR1 SGHTA and CDR2 FQGNSA come from the germline V gene. Trimming removed 5 bases from V and 6 bases from J, with 13 bases in between. The CDR3 is 13 amino acids.

The table lists this clone with a count of one. As DNA, the CDR3 is TGTGCCAGCAGCTTTTGGAGTAGGAATTCACCCCTCCACTTT. Residues: CASSFWSRNSPLHF. The chain recombines TRBV7-9 with TRBJ1-6; no clear D. V lost 3 bases and J 7 bases, leaving 10 bases between the germline ends. The CDR3 is 14 amino acids. Germline CDR1 is SEHNR and CDR2 is FQNEAQ (reference sequence).

The rearrangement uses TRBV3-1 (or the pseudogene TRBV3-2) and TRBJ2-7, with 9 bases aligning to TRBD2. This CDR3 comprises 15 residues. Trimming removed 6 bases from V and 0 bases from J; junction bases left unmatched: 6. CDR1 is LGHDT, CDR2 YNNKEL, per germline (reference sequence). Here the CDR3 DNA reads TGTGCCAGCAGAGATAGCGGGGGCCTCTCCTACGAGCAGTACTTC. This sequence encodes CASRDSGGLSYEQYF.

This clone showed up just once. The CDR3 region has the DNA TGTGCCAGCAACACACTAGCGGGGGGCCACAATGAGCAGTTCTTC. Protein sequence: CASNTLAGGHNEQFF. The rearrangement links TRBV13 to TRBJ2-1; 12 positions match TRBD2. In germline, CDR1 is PRHDT, CDR2 FYEKMQ (reference sequence). V shed 7 bases, J shed 5 bases, and the junction held 6 bases outside the gene matches. CDR3 length equals 15 residues. Complete variable domain (other parts from reference TRBV13 and TRBJ2-1): AAGVIQSPRHLIKEKRETATLKCYPIPRHDTVYWYQQGPGQDPQFLISFYEKMQSDKGSIPDRFSAQQFSDYHSELNMSSLELGDSALYFCASNTLAGGHNEQFFGPGTRLTVL.

This sequence joins TRBV7-7 and TRBJ2-5; 10 bases map to TRBD1. With 2 bases clipped from V and 5 bases from J, the junction kept 11 bases outside the gene matches. This CDR3 is 17 amino acids long. CDR1 SSHAT and CDR2 FNYEAQ come from the germline V gene (reference sequence). The CDR3 DNA is TGTGCCAGCAGCTTACTCCGGACGGGACAGGGGTTTGAGACCCAGTACTTC. Its protein product is CASSLLRTGQGFETQYF.

The rearrangement links TRBV7-2 to TRBJ2-3; TRBD2 matches 11 bases. Germline V gene sequence: CDR1 SGHTA, CDR2 FQGNSA. J lost 2 bases, V lost 5 bases, and 15 bases had no gene match. This CDR3 region has 19 residues. This CDR3 is CASSLPVGLAGGSTDTQYF. The CDR3 region has the DNA TGTGCCAGCAGCCTCCCGGTAGGTCTAGCGGGAGGCTCCACAGATACGCAGTATTTT.

The chain is built from TRBV7-3 and TRBJ2-5; 7 bases agree with TRBD2. J lost 5 bases, V lost 0 bases, and 6 bases had no gene match. CDR3 length equals 15 residues. Per germline, CDR1 SGHTA and CDR2 FQGTGA. DNA for the CDR3: TGTGCCAGCAGCTTAACGGGCGGGAGCTGGGAGACCCAGTACTTC. Translating it yields CASSLTGGSWETQYF.

The V call is TRBV7-9, the J call TRBJ2-7; 10 nucleotides match TRBD1. Trimming removed 4 bases from V and 4 bases from J; junction bases left unmatched: 10. Germline loops: CDR1 SEHNR, CDR2 FQNEAQ (reference sequence). There are 16 residues in the CDR3. For the CDR3, the DNA is TGTGCCAGCAGCTCCAACCCAGGGACAGGGGAATACGAGCAGTACTTC. It specifies CASSSNPGTGEYEQYF.

This chain connects TRBV7-6 to TRBJ2-1, with TRBD2 matching 8 bases. The germline CDR1 and CDR2 sequences are SGHVS and FNYEAQ. J lost 4 bases, V lost 5 bases, and 13 bases had no gene match. The CDR3 length is 17 residues. CDR3 nucleotide sequence: TGTGCCAGCAGCCCACTCCGGGGGGGCTTCCCTTACAATGAGCAGTTCTTC. It translates to CASSPLRGGFPYNEQFF.

The chain is built from TRBV14 and TRBJ2-1; D might be TRBD2 (5 bases). Trimming took 4 bases from V and 7 from J, leaving 20 bases between them. This CDR3 region has 16 residues. CDR1 and CDR2 from the germline V gene are SGHDN and FVKESK. CDR3 amino acids: CASSLVRGSFLNEQFF. DNA of the CDR3: TGTGCCAGCAGCCTTGTCCGTGGGAGTTTCTTGAATGAGCAGTTCTTC.

This clone was seen only once. This CDR3 is CATKMTERTLDEQFF. CDR3 sequence (DNA): TGTGCTACGAAAATGACAGAAAGAACCCTCGACGAGCAGTTCTTC. The chain links TRBV7-2 to TRBJ2-1; TRBD1 is a possible D gene (5 bases). The length of the CDR3 is 15 residues. The germline gives CDR1 SGHTA, CDR2 FQGNSA.

Points on this clone: A much larger clone differs by one base, so this may be a read error. This rearrangement joins TRBV5-1 to TRBJ2-7, with 10 bases that match TRBD1. Per the germline V gene, CDR1 is SGHRS and CDR2 is YFSETQ. V lost 4 bases to trimming and J lost 3 bases; unmatched junction nucleotides: 1. The CDR3 runs 13 residues. The DNA for the CDR3 is TGCGCCAGCAGCCGGGACAGGGGCTACGAGCAGTACTTC. Amino acid sequence: CASSRDRGYEQYF.

This chain connects TRBV28 to TRBJ2-1, with TRBD2 identical over 8 bases. The V gene's germline CDR1 is MDHEN and CDR2 SYDVKM. The CDR3 is 15 residues long. V trimming: 2 bases; J trimming: 8 bases; junction bases outside the gene matches: 8. The CDR3 loop reads CASSLRMRGAHEQFF. The CDR3, as DNA: TGTGCCAGCAGTTTAAGGATGCGGGGGGCCCATGAGCAGTTCTTC. Variable domain in full (rest from reference TRBV28 and TRBJ2-1): DVKVTQSSRYLVKRTGEKVFLECVQDMDHENMFWYRQDPGLGLRLIYFSYDVKMKEKGDIPEGYSVSREKKERFSLILESASTNQTSMYLCASSLRMRGAHEQFFGPGTRLTVL.

This rearrangement joins TRBV5-1 to TRBJ2-3; TRBD1 agrees at 7 bases. J lost 2 bases, V lost 5 bases, and 5 bases had no gene match. Germline-derived CDR1 and CDR2 are SGHRS and YFSETQ. CDR3 length: 14 amino acids. The DNA of the CDR3 is TGCGCCAGCAGTAGCAGGGGGACCACAGATACGCAGTATTTT. The encoded protein is CASSSRGTTDTQYF.

The genes are TRBV12-3 or TRBV12-4 and TRBJ2-3, with TRBD2 as a possible D gene (6 bases). V lost 5 bases and J lost 3, with 9 bases in between. The length of the CDR3 is 13 residues. CDR3 bases: TGTGCCAGCAGTATACTAGCTACAGATACGCAGTATTTT. This codes for CASSILATDTQYF.

This clone has only a few counts. This chain links TRBV28 with TRBJ1-3; tentatively, D is TRBD1 (6 bases). The V gene lost 2 bases and the J gene lost 0 bases, with 23 bases spanning the gap. This CDR3 is built from 20 residues. Germline-derived CDR1 and CDR2 are MDHEN and SYDVKM. The CDR3 sequence: CASSLAHRVLDSHSGNTIYF. CDR3 bases: TGTGCCAGCAGTTTAGCCCACAGGGTCTTGGACTCGCACTCTGGAAACACCATATATTTT.

The gene calls are TRBV28 and TRBJ1-6, with D perhaps TRBD1 (6 bases). This CDR3 comprises 15 residues. Germline V gene data show CDR1 as MDHEN and CDR2 as SYDVKM. V shed 1 base and J shed 6 bases, with 10 bases lying between them. The CDR3 DNA reads as TGTGCCAGCAGTTTATACAGGGAACCTAATTCACCCCTCCACTTT. Its translation is CASSLYREPNSPLHF.

The chain recombines TRBV6-2 or TRBV6-3 with TRBJ2-7; tentatively, D is TRBD2 (5 bases). V gave up 4 bases and J gave up 3 bases, with 13 bases separating them. Looked up from germline, CDR1 is MNHEY and CDR2 is SVGEGT. The length of the CDR3 is 14 residues. The DNA for the CDR3 is TGTGCCAGCAGTTTCGGACTCACCTTCTACGAGCAGTACTTC. Its translation: CASSFGLTFYEQYF.